This entry concerns a single T cell receptor (beta chain). V lost 5 bases and J lost 4, with 12 bases in between. Germline V gives CDR1 SEHNR, CDR2 FQNEAQ (reference sequence). This CDR3 has 14 residues. Authors' processing steps: Cell counts per sample came from amplifying reference gene primers. The table came from immunoSEQ multiplex PCR; TCRdb's copy has only in-frame clones and leaves some out. V, J and clone size reflect that table, while D and trimming were determined from the DNA. The table lists about 53,000 clones, about nine tenths of them singletons. This specimen comes from a study of blood T cell repertoires in COVID-19. About the study: Collection of acute and convalescent COVID-19 samples took place in the United States, Italy and Spain. PBMCs, B-cell-depleted T cells, or T cells provided the cDNA or gDNA that made up the material.

The source material was peripheral blood. This TCR came from a man older than 75 with acute or convalescent COVID-19. The chain uses TRBV7-9 and TRBJ2-1, with D possibly matching TRBD2 (6 bases). The CDR3 loop reads CASSRDLLYNEQFF. The CDR3 nucleotides are TGTGCCAGCAGCAGGGACTTGCTTTACAATGAGCAGTTCTTC.